This T cell receptor beta chain was captured by sequencing in a study of blood T cell repertoires in COVID-19. Original methodology: Amplification with reference gene primers provided the estimates of nucleated cell counts. Clones were read by immunoSEQ multiplex PCR, and TCRdb kept only the in-frame ones, dropping some. The DNA was the basis for D and trimming; V, J and clone size are from that table. Of 380,000 or so clones listed, 80% to 90% are singletons. Trimming took off 6 bases at V and 2 bases at J, with 14 bases between the two ends. The V gene's germline CDR1 is ENHRY and CDR2 SYGVKD. The CDR3 is 15 residues long.

Material: peripheral blood. The receptor's source is a man aged 40-50 years with acute or convalescent COVID-19. The rearrangement links TRBV10-3 to TRBJ1-5; TRBD1 is a possible D gene (5 bases). This chain's CDR3 is CAISPGGRGNQPQHF. The CDR3, as DNA: TGTGCCATCAGCCCCGGGGGACGGGGCAATCAGCCCCAGCATTTT.